The T cell receptor (beta chain) described here comes from a study of vaccination and CD4 T cells after COVID-19. Time point meaning: late sampling 161 to 241 days after vaccination in a few convalescent patients. TCRdb processed the PCR reads anew with MiXCR; each CDR3 protein has one entry. The table includes around 26,000 distinct CDR3 sequences, 51% detected once. Trimming pared 5 bases from V and 2 bases from J, leaving 9 bases between. This CDR3 spans 13 amino acids. Per germline, CDR1 MNHEY and CDR2 SMNVEV (reference sequence). Sequenced material: CD4+ T cells from blood, taken about 7 months after SARS-CoV-2 vaccination. This sequence originates from a human donor who had recovered from COVID-19. The V call is TRBV27, the J call TRBJ2-5; D tentatively reads TRBD1 or TRBD2 (5 bases each). CDR3 nucleotides: TGTGCCAGCAGTCCCTGGGGGCAAGAGACCCAGTACTTC. It specifies CASSPWGQETQYF.